Shown below are 10 T cell receptor beta chains from a single sample sequenced in a study of blood T cell repertoires in COVID-19. TCRdb's table, derived via immunoSEQ multiplex PCR, lists solely in-frame clones and lacks some. Among more than 150,000 clones, roughly 84% were seen once, and the ten largest hold roughly 7%. The specimen sequenced was peripheral blood. All receptors come from a man aged 45-65 years with active or convalescent COVID-19.

The rearrangement joins TRBV7-3 to TRBJ2-7; 10 bases are shared with TRBD2. This CDR3 has 14 residues. Losses at the gene ends were 4 bases for V and 5 bases for J; bases not matched to a gene: 5. Germline lookup yields CDR1 SGHTA and CDR2 FQGTGA. For the CDR3, the DNA is TGTGCCAGCAGCTCAAGCGGGGGGGCCGACGAGCAGTACTTC. Its translation: CASSSSGGADEQYF. The entire variable domain, with the rest obtained from reference TRBV7-3 and TRBJ2-7, is as follows: GAGVSQTPSNKVTEKGKYVELRCDPISGHTALYWYRQSLGQGPEFLIYFQGTGAADDSGLPNDRFFAVRPEGSVSTLKIQRTERGDSAVYLCASSSSGGADEQYFGPGTRLTVT.

The V gene is TRBV7-2, the J gene TRBJ2-5; weak D call: TRBD2 (5 bases). Germline CDR1 is SGHTA and CDR2 is FQGNSA. The CDR3 runs 13 residues. The germline V and J ends were trimmed by 5 bases and 7 bases, with 14 bases remaining between them. The CDR3, as DNA: TGTGCCAGCAGCCCAACTAGTGAAGTGACCCAGTACTTC. It translates to CASSPTSEVTQYF.

CDR3 in amino acids: CASSYSGEGTGELFF. In nucleotides, the CDR3 is TGCGCCAGCAGCTATTCAGGGGAAGGAACCGGGGAGCTGTTTTTT. The J gene is TRBJ2-2, the V gene TRBV5-1, with a tentative D call TRBD1 (6 bases). The CDR3 contains 15 residues. V gave up 3 bases and J gave up 5 bases, with 14 bases separating them. Germline V gene lookup returns CDR1 SGHRS and CDR2 YFSETQ.

This chain connects TRBV18 to TRBJ1-1; D uncertain. The V and J ends lost 5 bases and 1 base respectively, with 8 bases between them. In germline, CDR1 is KGHSH, CDR2 LQKENI. The CDR3 runs 13 residues. This CDR3 reads CASSTTENTEAFF. CDR3 sequence (DNA): TGTGCCAGCTCAACCACAGAGAACACTGAAGCTTTCTTT.

The rearrangement joins TRBV19 to TRBJ2-5; 9 positions agree with TRBD1. Germline values: CDR1 LNHDA, CDR2 SQIVND (reference sequence). V was pared by 3 bases and J by 7 bases, with 15 bases of the junction left unmatched. This CDR3 region has 17 residues. The CDR3 sequence is CASSINAGTGSSGTQYF. DNA for the CDR3: TGTGCCAGTAGTATCAACGCCGGGACAGGGTCTAGCGGGACCCAGTACTTC. The whole variable domain, remainder taken from reference TRBV19 and TRBJ2-5, is DGGITQSPKYLFRKEGQNVTLSCEQNLNHDAMYWYRQDPGQGLRLIYYSQIVNDFQKGDIAEGYSVSREKKESFPLTVTSAQKNPTAFYLCASSINAGTGSSGTQYFGPGTRLLVL.

The chain links TRBV27 to TRBJ2-1, with a weak D call TRBD2 (6 bases). Germline-derived CDR1 and CDR2 are MNHEY and SMNVEV (reference sequence). With 2 bases removed from V and 4 bases from J, the gap between germline ends came to 15 bases. The CDR3 sequence is 16 residues long. The CDR3: CASSLKWEADYNEQFF. The CDR3 DNA follows: TGTGCCAGCAGTTTAAAGTGGGAGGCCGATTACAATGAGCAGTTCTTC.

The sample holds a few counts of this clone. The chain uses TRBV7-2 and TRBJ1-4; 7 nucleotides align to TRBD1. The CDR3 contains 15 residues. Trimming removed 2 bases from V and 3 bases from J; junction bases left unmatched: 3. Germline V gene sequence: CDR1 SGHTA, CDR2 FQGNSA. CDR3 protein: CASSLSGQSNEKLFF. The DNA of the CDR3 is TGTGCCAGCAGCTTATCGGGACAGTCTAATGAAAAACTGTTTTTT.

This clone was seen a single time. The gene calls are TRBV14 and TRBJ2-5, with D possibly TRBD2 on 6 matching bases. The CDR3 spans 15 residues. V was cut by 3 bases and J by 5 bases, with 16 bases left in between. Germline V gene data show CDR1 as SGHDN and CDR2 as FVKESK. The CDR3 DNA reads TGTGCCAGCAGCCATCGACTAGTGCATCGCGAGACCCAGTACTTC. Protein: CASSHRLVHRETQYF.

The rearrangement uses TRBV6-1 and TRBJ1-2; 12 positions match TRBD1. The CDR3 is 15 amino acids. Germline CDR1 MNHNS, CDR2 SASEGT. V lost 4 bases, J lost 4 bases, and 4 bases stayed unmatched. This CDR3 is CASSAGQGAAYGYTF. CDR3 in DNA: TGTGCCAGCAGTGCGGGACAGGGGGCTGCCTATGGCTACACCTTC.

The chain recombines TRBV7-8 with TRBJ2-7; tentatively, D is TRBD1 (6 bases). V lost 5 bases, J lost 4 bases, and 18 bases lay in between. CDR1 and CDR2 (germline): SGHVS, FQNEAQ. The CDR3 length is 15 residues. The CDR3 region has the DNA TGTGCCAGCAGCCCCATCGACAGGCCCCTATACGAGCAGTACTTC. Translation: CASSPIDRPLYEQYF.